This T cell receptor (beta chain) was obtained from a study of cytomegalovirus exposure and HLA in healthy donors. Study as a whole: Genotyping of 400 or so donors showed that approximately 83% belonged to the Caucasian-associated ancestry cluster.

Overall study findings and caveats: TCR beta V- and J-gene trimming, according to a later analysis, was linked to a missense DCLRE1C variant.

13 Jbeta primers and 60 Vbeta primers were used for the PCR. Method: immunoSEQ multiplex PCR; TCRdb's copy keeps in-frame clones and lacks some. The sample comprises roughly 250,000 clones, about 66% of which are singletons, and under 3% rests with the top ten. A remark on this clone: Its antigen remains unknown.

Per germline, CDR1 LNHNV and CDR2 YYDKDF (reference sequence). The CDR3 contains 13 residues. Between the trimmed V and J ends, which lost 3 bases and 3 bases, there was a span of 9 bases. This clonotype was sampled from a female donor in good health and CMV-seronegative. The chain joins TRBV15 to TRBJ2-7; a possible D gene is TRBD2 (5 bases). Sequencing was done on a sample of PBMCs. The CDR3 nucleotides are TGTGCCACCAGCAGGACACGGGGCTACGAGCAGTACTTC. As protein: CATSRTRGYEQYF. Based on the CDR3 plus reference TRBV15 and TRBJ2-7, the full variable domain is DAMVIQNPRYQVTQFGKPVTLSCSQTLNHNVMYWYQQKSSQAPKLLFHYYDKDFNNEADTPDNFQSRRPNTSFCFLDIRSPGLGDTAMYLCATSRTRGYEQYFGPGTRLTVT.